This passage covers 21 T cell receptor beta chains from one sample sequenced in a study of T cell responses to AZD1222 COVID-19 vaccine. The table came from immunoSEQ multiplex PCR; TCRdb's copy has only in-frame clones and leaves some out. This table holds more than 95,000 clones, approximately 90% found once. Sequencing used peripheral blood, obtained on day 0 of MenACWY control vaccination. These receptors originate from an adult in good health.

The gene calls are TRBV11-3 and TRBJ2-7; TRBD1 or TRBD2 may be the D gene (5 bases each). The CDR3 sequence is 15 residues long. The germline gives CDR1 SGHNT, CDR2 YENEEA. Trimming stripped 4 bases from V and 4 bases from J, with 17 bases between. The CDR3 spells CASSWSRGLAYEQYF. The CDR3, as DNA: TGTGCCAGCAGCTGGTCGAGGGGCCTAGCTTACGAGCAGTACTTC.

This clone has just one count. The CDR3 is CASSEDSFYGYTF. The CDR3 nucleotides are TGTGCCAGTAGTGAAGACAGCTTCTATGGCTACACCTTC. This sequence joins TRBV19 and TRBJ1-2, with D possibly being TRBD1 (5 bases). Germline V CDR1 and CDR2: LNHDA, SQIVND (reference sequence). V was pared by 5 bases and J by 4 bases, with 11 bases between. The CDR3 has 13 amino acids.

The V and J genes are TRBV6-1 and TRBJ1-1; no reliable D call. In germline, CDR1 is MNHNS, CDR2 SASEGT. Between the trimmed V and J ends, which lost 2 bases and 1 base, there was a span of 11 bases. This CDR3 contains 15 residues. The DNA for the CDR3 is TGTGCCAGCAGTGAACCGCACGGAGGGAACACTGAAGCTTTCTTT. This gives the protein CASSEPHGGNTEAFF.

This CDR3 is CASSPSQANTDTQYF. CDR3 sequence (DNA): TGTGCCAGCTCACCATCTCAGGCCAACACAGATACGCAGTATTTT. This chain uses TRBV18 with TRBJ2-3, with D unclear. Trimming left V 2 bases short and J 2 bases short, with 11 bases between. This CDR3 region has 15 residues. CDR1 KGHSH and CDR2 LQKENI come from the germline V gene.

The chain uses TRBV3-1 (or the pseudogene TRBV3-2) and TRBJ2-1, with D perhaps matching TRBD2 (6 bases). CDR3 size: 19 residues. Germline V gene sequence: CDR1 LGHDT, CDR2 YNNKEL (reference sequence). Trimming took off 1 base at V and 3 bases at J, with 22 bases between the two ends. The CDR3, as DNA: TGTGCCAGCAGCCAAGTAAGGAGGGGCAGCATGGGGGTCTACAATGAGCAGTTCTTC. Translated, it gives CASSQVRRGSMGVYNEQFF.

The V gene is TRBV4-1, the J gene TRBJ1-5; 9 nucleotides agree with TRBD1. J gave up 6 bases and V 5 bases, and 5 bases lay outside the gene matches. The CDR3 runs 14 residues. CDR1 and CDR2 from the germline V gene are MGHRA and YSYEKL. The CDR3 is CASSKTGGIQPQHF. CDR3 DNA sequence: TGCGCCAGCAGCAAGACAGGGGGAATTCAGCCCCAGCATTTT.

J is TRBJ2-1 and V is TRBV19; D is possibly TRBD2 (5 bases). Germline loops: CDR1 LNHDA, CDR2 SQIVND (reference sequence). The CDR3 has 12 amino acids. The V end lost 10 bases, the J end lost 15 bases, and 22 bases lay between the germline ends. CDR3 loop: CATSSASRTPFF. CDR3 DNA: TGTGCCACCTCCTCCGCATCCCGGACTCCGTTCTTC.

The chain employs TRBV7-9 and TRBJ1-1; D remains unclear. V gave up 4 bases and J gave up 7 bases, with 7 bases separating them. The CDR3 contains 11 residues. Germline V gene sequence: CDR1 SEHNR, CDR2 FQNEAQ (reference sequence). CDR3 nucleotide sequence: TGTGCCAGCAGCTCCCAACTTGAAGCTTTCTTT. Translated, it gives CASSSQLEAFF.

CDR3 sequence (DNA): TGTGCCAGCTATGGGACTAGCGGGAGGCCCAGCTCCTACAATGAGCAGTTCTTC. Amino acids: CASYGTSGRPSSYNEQFF. The chain joins TRBV7-9 to TRBJ2-1; 15 bases fit TRBD2. The CDR3 is 18 amino acids. CDR1 is SEHNR, CDR2 FQNEAQ, per germline (reference sequence). The V gene end was trimmed by 8 bases and the J gene end by 0 bases; junction bases not matched to a gene: 8.

The gene calls are TRBV5-1 and TRBJ2-2; 7 bases are shared with TRBD2. Trimming removed 1 base from V and 8 bases from J; junction bases left unmatched: 2. The CDR3 sequence is 13 residues long. CDR1 and CDR2 (germline): SGHRS, YFSETQ. The CDR3 region is CASSLLAEGELFF. DNA of the CDR3: TGCGCCAGCAGCTTGCTAGCGGAAGGGGAGCTGTTTTTT.

The rearrangement uses TRBV4-1 and TRBJ2-7; TRBD1 agrees at 7 bases. CDR1 is MGHRA, CDR2 YSYEKL, per germline. V was clipped by 5 bases and J by 6 bases; unmatched bases: 10. The CDR3 length is 14 residues. The CDR3 loop reads CASSWDRIIREQYF. DNA of the CDR3: TGCGCCAGCAGCTGGGACAGAATCATACGCGAGCAGTACTTC.

The rearrangement links TRBV27 to TRBJ1-2; D might be TRBD1 (6 bases). The germline V and J ends were trimmed by 0 bases and 6 bases, with 11 bases remaining between them. The length of the CDR3 is 14 residues. Germline V gene lookup returns CDR1 MNHEY and CDR2 SMNVEV (reference sequence). In nucleotides, the CDR3 is TGTGCCAGCAGTTTATCTTTGGGGGCGCATGGCTACACCTTC. This codes for CASSLSLGAHGYTF.

This clone was seen a handful of times. The gene calls are TRBV4-2 and TRBJ2-1; possibly TRBD2 for D (6 bases). Germline CDR1 and CDR2: LGHNA and YNFKEQ. The V and J ends lost 1 base and 0 bases respectively, with 16 bases between them. The CDR3 sequence is 18 residues long. The CDR3 sequence: CASSQALFSGSSYNEQFF. The CDR3 nucleotides read TGTGCCAGCAGCCAAGCCTTATTTAGCGGCTCCTCCTACAATGAGCAGTTCTTC.

The V gene is TRBV18, the J gene TRBJ1-2; possibly TRBD1 for D (5 bases). With 4 bases removed from V and 4 bases from J, the gap between germline ends came to 13 bases. CDR1 is KGHSH and CDR2 is LQKENI in the germline V gene. CDR3 size: 14 residues. The CDR3 loop reads CASSLTGGTYGYTF. The CDR3 bases are TGTGCCAGCTCACTCACTGGGGGGACCTATGGCTACACCTTC.

The V and J genes are TRBV18 and TRBJ2-7; 12 bases agree with TRBD2. CDR1 is KGHSH and CDR2 is LQKENI in the germline V gene. The CDR3 length is 15 residues. Germline trimming cut 6 bases from V and 1 base from J; bases unmatched to any gene: 4. The CDR3 region is CASSSGLAGSYEQYF. The CDR3 DNA reads TGTGCCAGCTCGAGCGGACTAGCGGGATCCTACGAGCAGTACTTC. Full variable domain (outside the CDR3, taken from reference TRBV18 and TRBJ2-7): NAGVMQNPRHLVRRRGQEARLRCSPMKGHSHVYWYRQLPEEGLKFMVYLQKENIIDESGMPKERFSAEFPKEGPSILRIQQVVRGDSAAYFCASSSGLAGSYEQYFGPGTRLTVT.

This chain connects TRBV15 to TRBJ2-2; D remains unclear. In germline, CDR1 is LNHNV, CDR2 YYDKDF (reference sequence). Trimming removed 4 bases from V and 8 bases from J, with 5 bases in between. CDR3 length: 11 residues. CDR3 protein: CATSTQGELFF. For the CDR3, the DNA is TGTGCCACCAGCACTCAAGGGGAGCTGTTTTTT.

The chain recombines TRBV9 with TRBJ2-5; D gene ambiguous. The CDR3 sequence is 14 residues long. V lost 2 bases to trimming and J lost 0 bases, with 8 bases between them. Looked up from germline, CDR1 is SGDLS and CDR2 is YYNGEE. The CDR3 nucleotides read TGTGCCAGCAGCGTGTTTGCAGACCAAGAGACCCAGTACTTC. It is translated as CASSVFADQETQYF. The whole variable domain, filled in from reference TRBV9 and TRBJ2-5, reads DSGVTQTPKHLITATGQRVTLRCSPRSGDLSVYWYQQSLDQGLQFLIQYYNGEERAKGNILERFSAQQFPDLHSELNLSSLELGDSALYFCASSVFADQETQYFGPGTRLLVL.

The gene calls are TRBV27 and TRBJ1-2; maybe TRBD1 (6 bases). The CDR3 is 14 amino acids. Trimming left V 3 bases short and J 4 bases short, with 12 bases between. Germline CDR1 is MNHEY and CDR2 is SMNVEV (reference sequence). The CDR3 DNA reads TGTGCCAGCAGTTTTCGGGGGGCAACCTATGGCTACACCTTC. Translated: CASSFRGATYGYTF.

In regard to this clone: At the DNA level, this CDR3 is encoded by other sequences in the same sample as well. The V and J genes are TRBV11-2 and TRBJ2-3, with D uncertain. This CDR3 has 12 amino acids. Germline loops: CDR1 SGHAT, CDR2 FQNNGV. V was clipped by 0 bases and J by 6 bases, with 4 bases between them. CDR3 bases: TGTGCCAGCAGCTTAGATCAGGATACGCAGTATTTT. This sequence encodes CASSLDQDTQYF.

The V and J genes are TRBV30 and TRBJ1-2, with D hard to call. Trimming left V 2 bases short and J 8 bases short, with 12 bases between. The germline gives CDR1 GTSNPN, CDR2 SVGIG (reference sequence). CDR3 size: 12 residues. The CDR3 DNA sequence: TGTGCCTGGAGTCGTACCGGGGTCGGCTACACCTTC. It specifies CAWSRTGVGYTF.

The gene calls are TRBV29-1 and TRBJ2-5; D ambiguous. Germline CDR1 is SQVTM and CDR2 is ANQGSEA. Between the trimmed V and J ends, which lost 3 bases and 5 bases, there was a span of 4 bases. This CDR3 spans 10 amino acids. The CDR3 nucleotides are TGCAGCGTTGAGATGGAGACCCAGTACTTC. Encoded protein: CSVEMETQYF.